This TCR beta chain came from a study of blood T cell repertoires in COVID-19. As for the study in general: The United States, Italy and Spain supplied acute and convalescent COVID-19 samples.

The table came from immunoSEQ multiplex PCR; TCRdb's copy has only in-frame clones and leaves some out. The table shows 300,000 to 400,000 clones, with roughly 85% occurring only once. V shed 4 bases and J 4 bases; nucleotides not matched to a gene: 3. Germline lookup yields CDR1 LNHDA and CDR2 SQIVND (reference sequence). The CDR3 spans 14 residues. The J gene is TRBJ1-1, the V gene TRBV19; 10 nucleotides match TRBD1. This TCR was recovered from a woman between 40 and 55 years old with acute COVID-19. The source material was PBMCs or T cells enriched from blood (not recorded which). CDR3 nucleotides: TGTGCCAGTAGTACGGACAGGGGGTCCACTGAAGCTTTCTTT. Translated, it gives CASSTDRGSTEAFF.